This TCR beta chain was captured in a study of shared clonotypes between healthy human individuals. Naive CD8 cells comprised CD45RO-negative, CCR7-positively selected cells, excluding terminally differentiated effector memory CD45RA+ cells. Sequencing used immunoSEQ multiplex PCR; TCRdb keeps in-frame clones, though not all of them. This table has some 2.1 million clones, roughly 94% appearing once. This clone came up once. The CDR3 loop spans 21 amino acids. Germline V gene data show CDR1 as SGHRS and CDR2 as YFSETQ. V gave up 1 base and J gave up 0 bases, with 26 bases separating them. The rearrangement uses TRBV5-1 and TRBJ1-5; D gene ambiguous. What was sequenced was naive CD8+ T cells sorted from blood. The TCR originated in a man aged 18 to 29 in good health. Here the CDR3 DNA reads TGCGCCAGCAGCTTGCTGCGCCCCCGGAGGCCGTCTTTGTATAGCAATCAGCCCCAGCATTTT. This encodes CASSLLRPRRPSLYSNQPQHF.